This T cell receptor (beta chain) was captured by sequencing in a study of shared clonotypes between healthy human individuals. The authors divided CD4+ cells into CD45RA+ naive and CD45RA-negative memory subsets. CDR1 and CDR2 from the germline V gene are MNHNY and SVGAGI (reference sequence). The V gene lost 7 bases and the J gene lost 7 bases, with 11 bases spanning the gap. The CDR3 spans 13 residues. The table came from immunoSEQ multiplex PCR; TCRdb's copy has only in-frame clones and leaves some out. The sample has under 1,100,000 clones, 65% to 80% seen once. The receptor was isolated from a young man in good health. The V gene is TRBV6-6, the J gene TRBJ1-6; D unclear. The sequenced sample consisted of memory CD4+ T cells sorted from blood. Subset specified: CD45RA-negative fraction. The chain's CDR3 is CASTLPLNSPLHF. The CDR3 DNA sequence: TGTGCCAGCACCTTACCCCTAAATTCACCCCTCCACTTT.